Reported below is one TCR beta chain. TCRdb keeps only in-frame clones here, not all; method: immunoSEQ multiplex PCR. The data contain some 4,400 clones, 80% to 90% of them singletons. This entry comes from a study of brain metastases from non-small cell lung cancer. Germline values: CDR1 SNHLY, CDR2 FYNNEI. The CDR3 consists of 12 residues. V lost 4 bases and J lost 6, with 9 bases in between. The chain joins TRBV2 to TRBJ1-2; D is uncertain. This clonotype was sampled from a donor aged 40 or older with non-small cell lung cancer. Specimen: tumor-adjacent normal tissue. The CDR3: CASSVKGNGYTF. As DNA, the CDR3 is TGTGCCAGCAGTGTCAAGGGTAATGGCTACACCTTC. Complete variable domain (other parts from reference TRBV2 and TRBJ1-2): EPEVTQTPSHQVTQMGQEVILRCVPISNHLYFYWYRQILGQKVEFLVSFYNNEISEKSEIFDDQFSVERPDGSNFTLKIRSTKLEDSAMYFCASSVKGNGYTFGSGTRLTVV.